What follows are 16 T cell receptor beta chains derived from one specimen sequenced in a study of T cell responses to AZD1222 COVID-19 vaccine (dated by TCRdb to the early 2020s). Receptor libraries were prepared by the immunoSEQ multiplex PCR assay. Here the immuneACCESS table is served through TCRdb, limited to in-frame sequences with V and J called. Missing clones are a known gap in these copies; in checked studies unresolved V genes cover under half, and the rest lacks a known reason. This sample lists some 150,000 clones; 75% to 95% were detected once. Together, the top ten hold 2.8% of the sample. The label giving this sample's time point can be read as: baseline before first vaccination. Read against the paper, the sample's treatment or condition label means: meningococcal conjugate vaccine given as trial control. The specimen comprised peripheral blood, sampled on day 0 of MenACWY control vaccination. Receptors originate from an adult in good health.

This clone has just a few counts. This chain links TRBV15 with TRBJ1-1; D possibly corresponds to TRBD1 (5 bases). Per germline, CDR1 LNHNV and CDR2 YYDKDF (reference sequence). Trimming cost V 0 bases and J 0 bases, with 8 bases left between them. CDR3 length: 15 residues. The chain's CDR3 is CATSRDPGLNTEAFF. The CDR3 DNA sequence: TGTGCCACCAGCAGAGACCCAGGGCTGAACACTGAAGCTTTCTTT.

V is TRBV9 and J is TRBJ2-6; 7 bases match TRBD1. The V gene end was trimmed by 1 base and the J gene end by 1 base; junction bases not matched to a gene: 8. This CDR3 region has 18 residues. Germline lookup yields CDR1 SGDLS and CDR2 YYNGEE. The CDR3: CASSVLGQRRSGANVLTF. CDR3 in DNA: TGTGCCAGCAGCGTATTGGGACAGAGAAGGTCTGGGGCCAACGTCCTGACTTTC.

The J gene is TRBJ1-5, the V gene TRBV2, with D perhaps matching TRBD1 (5 bases). V gave up 4 bases and J gave up 1 base, with 8 bases separating them. The CDR3 is 14 residues long. CDR1 and CDR2 (germline): SNHLY, FYNNEI. In DNA form, the CDR3 reads TGTGCCAGCAGTGCAGGGAACAGCAATCAGCCCCAGCATTTT. Translating it yields CASSAGNSNQPQHF.

The CDR3: CASSPGALNTEAFF. The CDR3 DNA reads TGTGCCAGCAGCCCGGGGGCACTGAACACTGAAGCTTTCTTT. The chain is built from TRBV7-8 and TRBJ1-1; the D gene is possibly TRBD1 (6 bases). The length of the CDR3 is 14 residues. V was cut by 5 bases and J by 0 bases, with 10 bases left in between. Germline V gene sequence: CDR1 SGHVS, CDR2 FQNEAQ.

The chain is built from TRBV27 and TRBJ1-4, with D perhaps TRBD1 (5 bases). CDR3 length equals 11 residues. The V and J ends lost 5 bases and 8 bases respectively, with 6 bases between them. Germline V gene lookup returns CDR1 MNHEY and CDR2 SMNVEV (reference sequence). Here the CDR3 reads CASSEGEKLFF. The CDR3 coding sequence is TGTGCCAGCAGTGAGGGGGAAAAACTGTTTTTT. The variable domain in full, with the rest retrieved from reference TRBV27 and TRBJ1-4, is EAQVTQNPRYLITVTGKKLTVTCSQNMNHEYMSWYRQDPGLGLRQIYYSMNVEVTDKGDVPEGYKVSRKEKRNFPLILESPSPNQTSLYFCASSEGEKLFFGSGTQLSVL.

J is TRBJ1-4 and V is TRBV9; no reliable D call. The CDR3 has 14 amino acids. Germline V gives CDR1 SGDLS, CDR2 YYNGEE. V was clipped by 2 bases and J by 7 bases, with 12 bases between them. The CDR3: CASSVGVGSEKLFF. Written as DNA, the CDR3 is TGTGCCAGCAGCGTGGGCGTCGGGAGTGAAAAACTGTTTTTT.

This chain joins TRBV19 and TRBJ2-1, with D tentatively TRBD2 (5 bases). This CDR3 spans 15 amino acids. Trimming took off 10 bases at V and 4 bases at J, with 20 bases between the two ends. In germline, CDR1 is LNHDA, CDR2 SQIVND (reference sequence). CDR3 in amino acids: CATTFRDRVYNEQFF. For the CDR3, the DNA is TGTGCCACCACATTCCGGGATCGGGTTTACAATGAGCAGTTCTTC.

This clone was seen once. CDR3 in DNA: TGCGCCGTCTTCCGGCTCCCCGGGACTAGGTGCAATGAGCAGTTCTTC. Its translation: CAVFRLPGTRCNEQFF. This sequence joins TRBV10-1 and TRBJ2-1; 8 positions agree with TRBD2. Trimming removed 11 bases from V and 6 bases from J; junction bases left unmatched: 18. The CDR3 consists of 16 residues. Per the germline V gene, CDR1 is WNHNN and CDR2 is SYGVQD (reference sequence).

The V call is TRBV4-1, the J call TRBJ2-2; D not certain. CDR1 MGHRA and CDR2 YSYEKL come from the germline V gene. The CDR3 consists of 15 residues. Trimming shortened V by 1 base and J by 1 base, and 7 bases separated the two germline ends. The CDR3 spells CASSQVIVNTGELFF. The DNA of the CDR3 is TGCGCCAGCAGCCAAGTCATAGTGAACACCGGGGAGCTGTTTTTT.

This clone was picked up a small number of times. The J gene is TRBJ2-5, the V gene TRBV21-1; the DNA was not compared with TRBD1, the D call given in the table. TRBV21-1 is termed a pseudogene. The CDR3 is 15 residues long. The CDR3 sequence is CASKRPRDWVETQYF. The DNA of the CDR3 is TGTGCCAGCAAAAGGCCCAGGGATTGGGTGGAGACCCAGTACTTC.

The rearrangement joins TRBV4-1 to TRBJ1-6; TRBD1 might be the D (5 bases). The V gene lost 6 bases and the J gene lost 10 bases, with 13 bases spanning the gap. Germline CDR1 and CDR2: MGHRA and YSYEKL. This CDR3 region has 13 residues. In DNA, the CDR3 is TGCGCCAGCAGGATATTGGGGGGATCACCCCTCCACTTT. Amino acid sequence: CASRILGGSPLHF.

The chain couples TRBV29-1 to TRBJ2-5; 11 bases agree with TRBD2. Germline CDR1 and CDR2: SQVTM and ANQGSEA. The CDR3 contains 15 residues. Losses at the gene ends were 5 bases for V and 4 bases for J; bases not matched to a gene: 9. CDR3 nucleotide sequence: TGCAGCGTTTGGTCGCTAGCGGGAGGTAGAGAGACCCAGTACTTC. Its protein product is CSVWSLAGGRETQYF. The full variable domain, its missing parts supplied by reference TRBV29-1 and TRBJ2-5, is SAVISQKPSRDICQRGTSLTIQCQVDSQVTMMFWYRQQPGQSLTLIATANQGSEATYESGFVIDKFPISRPNLTFSTLTVSNMSPEDSSIYLCSVWSLAGGRETQYFGPGTRLLVL.

The chain uses TRBV12-5 and TRBJ1-3; the match to TRBD1 covers 10 bases. The CDR3 contains 15 residues. The V and J ends lost 1 base and 6 bases, in that order; junction bases with no gene match: 3. The germline V gene encodes CDR1 LGHNT and CDR2 FRNRAP. CDR3 nucleotide sequence: TGTGCTAGTGGTTTGGGACAGGGGGCGGAAAACACCATATATTTT. This codes for CASGLGQGAENTIYF. Variable domain in full (rest from reference TRBV12-5 and TRBJ1-3): DARVTQTPRHKVTEMGQEVTMRCQPILGHNTVFWYRQTMMQGLELLAYFRNRAPLDDSGMPKDRFSAEMPDATLATLKIQPSEPRDSAVYFCASGLGQGAENTIYFGEGSWLTVV.

The chain uses TRBV19 and TRBJ1-1; D is uncertain. V shed 7 bases and J shed 4 bases, with 16 bases lying between them. The CDR3 is made up of 14 amino acids. Germline V gene sequence: CDR1 LNHDA, CDR2 SQIVND (reference sequence). The CDR3 DNA is TGTGCCAGTATCACCCTCGAAGGTGGCACTGAAGCTTTCTTT. It codes for CASITLEGGTEAFF.

The chain recombines TRBV9 with TRBJ1-1; D is unclear. The germline CDR1 and CDR2 sequences are SGDLS and YYNGEE. This CDR3 spans 13 amino acids. V lost 4 bases and J lost 4, with 11 bases in between. In DNA form, the CDR3 reads TGTGCCAGCAGCCCCCCCAAGGGCACTGAAGCTTTCTTT. Translation: CASSPPKGTEAFF. Using reference TRBV9 and TRBJ1-1 for the parts outside the CDR3, the full variable domain is DSGVTQTPKHLITATGQRVTLRCSPRSGDLSVYWYQQSLDQGLQFLIQYYNGEERAKGNILERFSAQQFPDLHSELNLSSLELGDSALYFCASSPPKGTEAFFGQGTRLTVV.

The chain has TRBV6-5 and TRBJ2-1; tentative D call: TRBD2 (6 bases). The ends were cut back, 5 bases at V and 7 bases at J, with 12 bases in the middle. This CDR3 region has 13 residues. Per germline, CDR1 MNHEY and CDR2 SVGAGI. CDR3 residues: CASSRLAINEQFF. The CDR3 nucleotides read TGTGCCAGCAGTCGTCTAGCGATTAATGAGCAGTTCTTC.